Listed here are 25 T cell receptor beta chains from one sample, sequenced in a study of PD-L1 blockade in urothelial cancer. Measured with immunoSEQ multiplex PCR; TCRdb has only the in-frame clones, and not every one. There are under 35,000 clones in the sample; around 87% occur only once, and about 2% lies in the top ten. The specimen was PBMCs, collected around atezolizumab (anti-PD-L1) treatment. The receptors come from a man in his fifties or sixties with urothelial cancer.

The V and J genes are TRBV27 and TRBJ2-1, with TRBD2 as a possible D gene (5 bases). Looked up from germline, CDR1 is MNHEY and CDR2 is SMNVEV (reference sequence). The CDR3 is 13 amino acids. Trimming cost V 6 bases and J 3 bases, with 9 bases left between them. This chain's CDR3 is CASSRTVYNEQFF. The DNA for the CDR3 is TGTGCCAGCAGCCGGACTGTCTACAATGAGCAGTTCTTC.

The DNA of the CDR3 is TGTGCCTGGAGTGTCCCAGGTTCAGATACGCAGTATTTT. Amino acid sequence: CAWSVPGSDTQYF. The chain carries TRBV30 and TRBJ2-3, with unresolved D. The CDR3 extends over 13 amino acids. Germline values: CDR1 GTSNPN, CDR2 SVGIG (reference sequence). V lost 0 bases and J 4 bases, leaving 8 bases between the germline ends. The full variable domain, with the rest looked up from reference TRBV30 and TRBJ2-3, is SQTIHQWPATLVQPVGSPLSLECTVEGTSNPNLYWYRQAAGRGLQLLFYSVGIGQISSEVPQNLSASRPQDRQFILSSKKLLLSDSGFYLCAWSVPGSDTQYFGPGTRLTVL.

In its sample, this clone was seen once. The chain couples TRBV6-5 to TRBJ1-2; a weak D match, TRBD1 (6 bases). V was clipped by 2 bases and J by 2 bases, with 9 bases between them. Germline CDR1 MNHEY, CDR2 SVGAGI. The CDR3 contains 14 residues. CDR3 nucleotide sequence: TGTGCCAGCAGTTACAGGACAGCGAACTATGGCTACACCTTC. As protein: CASSYRTANYGYTF.

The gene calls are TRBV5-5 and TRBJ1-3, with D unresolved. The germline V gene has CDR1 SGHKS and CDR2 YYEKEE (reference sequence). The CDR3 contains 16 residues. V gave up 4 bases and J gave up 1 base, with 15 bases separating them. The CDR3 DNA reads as TGTGCCAGCAGCCGAGAACAACAGATATCTGGAAACACCATATATTTT. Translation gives CASSREQQISGNTIYF.

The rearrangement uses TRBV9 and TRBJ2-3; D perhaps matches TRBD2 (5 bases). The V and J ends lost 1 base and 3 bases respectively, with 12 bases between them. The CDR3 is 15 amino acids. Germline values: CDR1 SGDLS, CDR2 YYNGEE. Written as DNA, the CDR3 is TGTGCCAGCAGCGTACGCGAGGGCCGGACAGATACGCAGTATTTT. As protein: CASSVREGRTDTQYF.

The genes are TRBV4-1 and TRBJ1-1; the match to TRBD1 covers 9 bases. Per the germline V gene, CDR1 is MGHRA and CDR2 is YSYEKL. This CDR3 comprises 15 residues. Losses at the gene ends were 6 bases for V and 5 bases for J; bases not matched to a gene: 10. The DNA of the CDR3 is TGCGCCAGCAGAATTACAGGGGGGACAGGGACTGAAGCTTTCTTT. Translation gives CASRITGGTGTEAFF.

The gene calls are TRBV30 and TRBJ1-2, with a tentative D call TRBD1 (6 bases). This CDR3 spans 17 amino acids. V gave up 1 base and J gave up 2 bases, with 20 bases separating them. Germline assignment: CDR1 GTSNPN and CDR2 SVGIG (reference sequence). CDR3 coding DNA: TGTGCCTGGAGTGACGGACAGCCTTGGGTTATAAACTATGGCTACACCTTC. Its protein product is CAWSDGQPWVINYGYTF.

DNA for the CDR3: TGTGCCAGCAGCTCCCCGGGAGGGGGGGACACTGAAGCTTTCTTT. Protein product: CASSSPGGGDTEAFF. The J gene is TRBJ1-1, the V gene TRBV7-8; perhaps TRBD1 as D (6 bases). Germline V gene sequence: CDR1 SGHVS, CDR2 FQNEAQ. Trimming shortened V by 4 bases and J by 3 bases, and 15 bases separated the two germline ends. This CDR3 is built from 15 residues.

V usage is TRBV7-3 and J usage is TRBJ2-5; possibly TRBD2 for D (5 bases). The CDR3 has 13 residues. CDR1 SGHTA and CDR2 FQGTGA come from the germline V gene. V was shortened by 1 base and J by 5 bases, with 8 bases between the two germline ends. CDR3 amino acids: CASSLIGEETQYF. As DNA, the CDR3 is TGTGCCAGCAGCTTAATCGGGGAGGAGACCCAGTACTTC.

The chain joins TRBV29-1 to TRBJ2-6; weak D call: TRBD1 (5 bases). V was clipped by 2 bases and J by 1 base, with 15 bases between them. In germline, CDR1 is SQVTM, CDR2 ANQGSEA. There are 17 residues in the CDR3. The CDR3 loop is CSVELWTPTSGANVLTF. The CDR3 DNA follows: TGCAGCGTTGAACTTTGGACACCTACATCTGGGGCCAACGTCCTGACTTTC.

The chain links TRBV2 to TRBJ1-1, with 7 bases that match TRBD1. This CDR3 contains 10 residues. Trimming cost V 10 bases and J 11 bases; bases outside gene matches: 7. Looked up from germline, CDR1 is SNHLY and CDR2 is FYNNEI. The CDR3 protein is CATSTGAAFF. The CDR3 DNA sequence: TGTGCCACCTCAACAGGGGCCGCTTTCTTT.

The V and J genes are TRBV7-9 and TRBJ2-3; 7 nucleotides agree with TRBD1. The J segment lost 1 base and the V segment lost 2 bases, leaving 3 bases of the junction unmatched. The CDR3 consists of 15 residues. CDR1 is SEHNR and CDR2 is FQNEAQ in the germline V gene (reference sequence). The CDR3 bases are TGTGCCAGCAGCTTAAGACAGGGAGGCACAGATACGCAGTATTTT. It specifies CASSLRQGGTDTQYF.

CDR3 bases: TGTGCCAGCAGTTTACGAGGGGGTAGCAATCAGCCCCAGCATTTT. It codes for CASSLRGGSNQPQHF. V and J are TRBV27 and TRBJ1-5; tentatively, D is TRBD1 (6 bases). Germline assignment: CDR1 MNHEY and CDR2 SMNVEV (reference sequence). This CDR3 has 15 residues. V was cut by 2 bases and J by 0 bases, with 8 bases left in between.

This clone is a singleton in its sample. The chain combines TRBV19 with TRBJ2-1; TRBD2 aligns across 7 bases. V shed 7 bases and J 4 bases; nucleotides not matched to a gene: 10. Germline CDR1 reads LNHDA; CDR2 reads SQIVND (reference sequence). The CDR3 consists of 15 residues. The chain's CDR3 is CASTSSGEIYNEQFF. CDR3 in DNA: TGTGCCAGTACCTCTAGCGGTGAGATATACAATGAGCAGTTCTTC.

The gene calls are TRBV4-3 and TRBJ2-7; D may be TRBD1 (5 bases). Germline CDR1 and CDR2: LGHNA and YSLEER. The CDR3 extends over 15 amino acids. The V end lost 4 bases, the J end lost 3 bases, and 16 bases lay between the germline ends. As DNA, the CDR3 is TGCGCCAGCAGCCCAGCCTTGCTAGGGGACTACGAGCAGTACTTC. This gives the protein CASSPALLGDYEQYF.

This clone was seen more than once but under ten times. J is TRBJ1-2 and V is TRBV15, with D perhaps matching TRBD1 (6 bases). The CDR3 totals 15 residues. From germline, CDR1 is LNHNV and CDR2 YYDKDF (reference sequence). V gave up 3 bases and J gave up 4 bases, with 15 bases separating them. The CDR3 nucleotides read TGTGCCACCAGCAGGGGGACACCGTTGAGCTATGGCTACACCTTC. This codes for CATSRGTPLSYGYTF.

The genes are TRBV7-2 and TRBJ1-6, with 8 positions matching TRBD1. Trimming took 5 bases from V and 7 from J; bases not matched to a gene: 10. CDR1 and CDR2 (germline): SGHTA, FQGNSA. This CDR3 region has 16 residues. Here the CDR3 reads CASSRLRGLQNSPLHF. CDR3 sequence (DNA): TGTGCCAGCAGCCGCCTCAGGGGGCTGCAGAATTCACCCCTCCACTTT.

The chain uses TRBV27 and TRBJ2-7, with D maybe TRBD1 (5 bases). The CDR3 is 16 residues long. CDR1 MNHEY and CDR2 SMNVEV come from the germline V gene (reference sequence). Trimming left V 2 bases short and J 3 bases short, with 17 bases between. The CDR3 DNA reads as TGTGCCAGCAGTTTAATTGGGGCAGGGATGTACTACGAGCAGTACTTC. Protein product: CASSLIGAGMYYEQYF.

The CDR3 sequence is CASSLVFGSTEEQYF. Written as DNA, the CDR3 is TGTGCCAGCAGCTTAGTTTTCGGTTCTACTGAAGAGCAGTACTTC. This rearrangement joins TRBV7-9 to TRBJ2-7, with D unclear. V lost 1 base and J lost 7, with 17 bases in between. Germline V lookup: CDR1 SEHNR, CDR2 FQNEAQ (reference sequence). There are 15 residues in the CDR3. Using reference TRBV7-9 and TRBJ2-7 for the parts outside the CDR3, the full variable domain is DTGVSQNPRHKITKRGQNVTFRCDPISEHNRLYWYRQTLGQGPEFLTYFQNEAQLEKSRLLSDRFSAERPKGSFSTLEIQRTEQGDSAMYLCASSLVFGSTEEQYFGPGTRLTVT.

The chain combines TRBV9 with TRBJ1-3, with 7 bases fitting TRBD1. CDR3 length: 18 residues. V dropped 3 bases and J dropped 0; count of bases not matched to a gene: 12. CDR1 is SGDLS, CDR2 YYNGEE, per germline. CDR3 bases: TGTGCCAGCAGCGGGGGACAGTCGAACCCCCTCTCTGGAAACACCATATATTTT. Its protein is CASSGGQSNPLSGNTIYF. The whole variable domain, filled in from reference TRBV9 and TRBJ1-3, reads DSGVTQTPKHLITATGQRVTLRCSPRSGDLSVYWYQQSLDQGLQFLIQYYNGEERAKGNILERFSAQQFPDLHSELNLSSLELGDSALYFCASSGGQSNPLSGNTIYFGEGSWLTVV.

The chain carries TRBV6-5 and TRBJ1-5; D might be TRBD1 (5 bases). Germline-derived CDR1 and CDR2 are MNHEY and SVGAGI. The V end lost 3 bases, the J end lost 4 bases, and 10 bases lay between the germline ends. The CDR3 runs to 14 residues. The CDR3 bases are TGTGCCAGCAGTTATGGCGCAGGGAATCAGCCCCAGCATTTT. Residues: CASSYGAGNQPQHF.

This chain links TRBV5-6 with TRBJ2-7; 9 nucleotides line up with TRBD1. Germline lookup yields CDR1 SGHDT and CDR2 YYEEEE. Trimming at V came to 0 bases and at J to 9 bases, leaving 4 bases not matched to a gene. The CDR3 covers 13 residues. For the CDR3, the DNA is TGTGCCAGCAGCTTGGGGGACAGGGTAGCGCAGTACTTC. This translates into CASSLGDRVAQYF.

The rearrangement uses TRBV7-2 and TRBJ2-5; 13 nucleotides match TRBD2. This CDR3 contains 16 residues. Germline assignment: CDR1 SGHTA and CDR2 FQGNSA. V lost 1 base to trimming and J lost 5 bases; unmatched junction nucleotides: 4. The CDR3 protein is CASSLGLAGGLETQYF. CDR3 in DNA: TGTGCCAGCAGCTTAGGACTAGCGGGAGGATTGGAGACCCAGTACTTC.

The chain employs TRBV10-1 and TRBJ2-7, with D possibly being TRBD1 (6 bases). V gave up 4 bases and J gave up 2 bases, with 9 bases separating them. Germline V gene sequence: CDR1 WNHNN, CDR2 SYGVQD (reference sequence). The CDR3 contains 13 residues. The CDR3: CASSVAGAYEQYF. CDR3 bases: TGCGCCAGCAGTGTGGCAGGGGCCTACGAGCAGTACTTC.

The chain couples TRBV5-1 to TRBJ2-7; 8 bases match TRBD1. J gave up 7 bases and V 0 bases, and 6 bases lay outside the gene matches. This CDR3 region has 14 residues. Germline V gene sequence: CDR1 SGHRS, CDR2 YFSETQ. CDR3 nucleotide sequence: TGCGCCAGCAGCTTGGGACAGGGGTACCTTGAGCAGTACTTC. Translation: CASSLGQGYLEQYF.